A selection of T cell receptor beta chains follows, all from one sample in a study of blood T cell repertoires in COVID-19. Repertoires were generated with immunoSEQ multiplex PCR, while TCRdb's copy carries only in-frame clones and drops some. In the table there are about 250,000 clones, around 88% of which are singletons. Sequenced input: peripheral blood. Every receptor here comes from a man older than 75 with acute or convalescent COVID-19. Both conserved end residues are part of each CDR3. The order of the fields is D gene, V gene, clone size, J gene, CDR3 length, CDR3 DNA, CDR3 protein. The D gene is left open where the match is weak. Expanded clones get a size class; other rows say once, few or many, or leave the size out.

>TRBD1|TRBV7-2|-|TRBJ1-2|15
TGTGCCAGCAGGCAATTAGGGGGCAGGGACTATGGCTACACCTTC
CASRQLGGRDYGYTF
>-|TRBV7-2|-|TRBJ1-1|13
TGTGCCAGCAGTAAGGGAGGGAACACTGAAGCTTTCTTT
CASSKGGNTEAFF
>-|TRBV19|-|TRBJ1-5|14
TGTGCCAGTAGTATTAGGCAGGGCAATCAGCCCCAGCATTTT
CASSIRQGNQPQHF
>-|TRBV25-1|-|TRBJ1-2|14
TGTGCCAGCAGTAAGGCAGGGCCGATCTATGGCTACACCTTC
CASSKAGPIYGYTF
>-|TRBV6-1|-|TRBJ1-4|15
TGTGCCAGCAGGGAAGTTCCCTTCCTGAATGAAAAACTGTTTTTT
CASREVPFLNEKLFF
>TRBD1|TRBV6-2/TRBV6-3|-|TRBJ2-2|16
TGTGCCAGCAGCCCTATCACGGACAGGGGCACCGGGGAGCTGTTTTTT
CASSPITDRGTGELFF
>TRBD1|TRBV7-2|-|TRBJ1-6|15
TGTGCCAGCAGCTCACCGACAGGGAGAAATTCACCCCTCCACTTT
CASSSPTGRNSPLHF
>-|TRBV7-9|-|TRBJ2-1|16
TGTGCCAGCAGCCCGTCGGGGAGAGGAGGTTACAATGAGCAGTTCTTC
CASSPSGRGGYNEQFF
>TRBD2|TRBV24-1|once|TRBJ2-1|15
TGTGCCACCAGTGATCCTAGCGGGAGTTTGTATGAGCAGTTCTTC
CATSDPSGSLYEQFF
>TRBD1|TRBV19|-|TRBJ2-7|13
TGTGCCAGTAGTGAGGGACAGGGGGGCGAGCAGTACTTC
CASSEGQGGEQYF
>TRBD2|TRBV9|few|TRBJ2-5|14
TGTGCCAGCAGCGCCTGGGGGGGGAGGGAGACCCAGTACTTC
CASSAWGGRETQYF
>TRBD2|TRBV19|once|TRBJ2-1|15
TGTGCCAGTAGTCTAACTAGCGGGAGTCTTAATGAGCAGTTCTTC
CASSLTSGSLNEQFF
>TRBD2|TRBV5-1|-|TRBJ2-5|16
TGCGCCAGCAGCTCGACTAGCGGGAGGGCCTGGGAGACCCAGTACTTC
CASSSTSGRAWETQYF
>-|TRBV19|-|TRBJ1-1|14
TGTGCCAGTAATGAGGGACACCTGAACACTGAAGCTTTCTTT
CASNEGHLNTEAFF
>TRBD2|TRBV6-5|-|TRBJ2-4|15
TGTGCCAGCAGTCTGACTAGCGGGAGACAAAACATTCAGTACTTC
CASSLTSGRQNIQYF
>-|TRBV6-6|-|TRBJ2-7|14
TGTGCCAGCAGACCCGGACAATTCGACTACGAGCAGTACTTC
CASRPGQFDYEQYF